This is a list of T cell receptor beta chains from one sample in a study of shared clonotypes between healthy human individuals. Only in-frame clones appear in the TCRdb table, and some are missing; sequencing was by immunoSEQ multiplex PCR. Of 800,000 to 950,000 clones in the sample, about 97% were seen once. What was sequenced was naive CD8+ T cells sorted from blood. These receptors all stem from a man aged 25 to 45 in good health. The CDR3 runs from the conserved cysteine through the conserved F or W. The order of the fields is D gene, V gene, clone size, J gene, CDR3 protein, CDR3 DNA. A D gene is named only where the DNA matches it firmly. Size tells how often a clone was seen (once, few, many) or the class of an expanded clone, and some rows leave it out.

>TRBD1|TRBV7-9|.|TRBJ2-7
CASSSTDRGPSYEQYF
TGTGCCAGCAGCTCCACGGACAGGGGGCCATCCTACGAGCAGTACTTC
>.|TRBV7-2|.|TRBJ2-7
CASSLARDSYEQYF
TGTGCCAGCAGCTTAGCCAGAGACTCATACGAGCAGTACTTC
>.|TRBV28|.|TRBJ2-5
CASSLFDSPQETQYF
TGTGCCAGCAGTTTATTCGACAGCCCCCAAGAGACCCAGTACTTC
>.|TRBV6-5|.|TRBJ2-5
CASSRYVAETQYF
TGTGCCAGCAGTCGCTACGTAGCGGAGACCCAGTACTTC
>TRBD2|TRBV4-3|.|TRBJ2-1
CASSQDPEGLAFNEQFF
TGCGCCAGCAGCCAAGATCCGGAGGGACTAGCCTTCAATGAGCAGTTCTTC
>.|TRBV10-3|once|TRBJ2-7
CAISDTAIAYEQYF
TGTGCCATCAGTGATACAGCCATAGCCTACGAGCAGTACTTC
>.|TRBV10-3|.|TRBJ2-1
CAISEGGIYNEQFF
TGTGCCATCAGTGAGGGCGGTATCTACAATGAGCAGTTCTTC
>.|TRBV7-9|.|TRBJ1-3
CASSSTVSSGNTIYF
TGTGCCAGCAGCTCGACGGTGAGCTCTGGAAACACCATATATTTT
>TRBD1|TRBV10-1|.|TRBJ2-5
CASSPGQGYRQETQYF
TGCGCCAGCAGTCCGGGACAGGGTTATAGGCAAGAGACCCAGTACTTC
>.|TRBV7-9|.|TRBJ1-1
CASSSPGPQGRRTEAFF
TGTGCCAGCAGCTCACCCGGCCCACAGGGTCGGAGGACTGAAGCTTTCTTT
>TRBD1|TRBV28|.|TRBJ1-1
CASSQTGGTNTEAFF
TGTGCCAGCAGTCAAACAGGGGGCACGAACACTGAAGCTTTCTTT
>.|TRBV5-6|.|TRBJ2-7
CASSSADNYEQYF
TGTGCCAGCAGCTCCGCGGACAACTACGAGCAGTACTTC
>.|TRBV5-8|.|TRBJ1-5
CASSLVGSNQPQHF
TGTGCCAGCAGCTTGGTGGGTAGCAATCAGCCCCAGCATTTT
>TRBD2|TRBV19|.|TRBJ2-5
CASSISGSVGETQYF
TGTGCCAGTAGTATCAGCGGGAGCGTAGGGGAGACCCAGTACTTC
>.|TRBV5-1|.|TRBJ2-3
CASLDIGADTQYF
TGCGCCAGCCTAGATATCGGGGCAGATACGCAGTATTTT
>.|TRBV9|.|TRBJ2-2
CASSPDLRVGELFF
TGTGCCAGCAGCCCGGACTTGAGGGTCGGGGAGCTGTTTTTT
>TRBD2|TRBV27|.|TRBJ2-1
CASSRREGLPSREQFF
TGTGCCAGCAGTAGGCGGGAGGGCCTCCCTTCAAGGGAGCAGTTCTTC
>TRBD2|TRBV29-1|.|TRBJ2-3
CSAGWGFAGAGDTQYF
TGCAGCGCCGGGTGGGGATTCGCGGGAGCCGGAGATACGCAGTATTTT
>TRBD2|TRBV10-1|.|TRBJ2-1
CASSESLAGDYDNEQFF
TGCGCCAGCAGTGAGTCGCTAGCGGGAGACTATGACAATGAGCAGTTCTTC
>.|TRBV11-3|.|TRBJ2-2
CASSLVPNLAGGELFF
TGTGCCAGCAGCTTAGTACCCAACCTCGCCGGCGGGGAGCTGTTTTTT
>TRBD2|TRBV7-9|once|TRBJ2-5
CASSVRGGIETQYF
TGTGCCAGCAGCGTCCGGGGAGGGATCGAGACCCAGTACTTC
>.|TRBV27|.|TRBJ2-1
CASSLRGGFDEQFF
TGTGCCAGCAGTTTACGGGGCGGATTCGATGAGCAGTTCTTC
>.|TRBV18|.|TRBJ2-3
CASSLKPARAGSTDTQYF
TGTGCCAGCTCACTAAAGCCCGCCCGGGCAGGATCCACAGATACGCAGTATTTT
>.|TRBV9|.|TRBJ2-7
CASSVGSKNYEQYF
TGTGCCAGCAGCGTAGGGAGTAAGAACTACGAGCAGTACTTC
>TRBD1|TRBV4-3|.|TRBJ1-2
CASSHRTGSGYTF
TGCGCCAGCAGCCATCGGACAGGGAGCGGCTACACCTTC
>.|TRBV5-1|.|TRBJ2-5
CASSLLAETQYF
TGCGCCAGCAGCTTGTTGGCGGAGACCCAGTACTTC
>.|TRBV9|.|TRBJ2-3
CASSGWGGRTDTQYF
TGTGCCAGCAGCGGATGGGGAGGCCGCACAGATACGCAGTATTTT